The 21 T cell receptor beta chains reported below all come from one sample, sequenced in a study of shared clonotypes between healthy human individuals (TCRdb year 2020). Library construction relied on the immunoSEQ multiplex PCR assay. TCRdb limited this immuneACCESS table to in-frame rearrangements with V and J called. A share of clones is missing; checked studies link under half to unresolved V genes, and the rest is unexplained. The sample profile shows millions of clones; approximately 92% of them were found once. The leading ten clones occupy over 0.12% of the sample. The sample taken for sequencing was naive CD4+ T cells sorted from blood. The sample's cell subset or site label, decoded: CD45RA+ positively selected. These receptors came from a man in his late teens or twenties in good health.

This chain uses TRBV5-6 with TRBJ1-1; D call uncertain. The ends were cut back, 0 bases at V and 1 base at J, with 7 bases in the middle. The CDR3 loop spans 14 amino acids. Germline-derived CDR1 and CDR2 are SGHDT and YYEEEE. The CDR3 nucleotides are TGTGCCAGCAGCTTGGACCAGAGGAACACTGAAGCTTTCTTT. It translates to CASSLDQRNTEAFF. The full variable domain, in which reference TRBV5-6 and TRBJ1-1 provide the parts outside the CDR3, is DAGVTQSPTHLIKTRGQQVTLRCSPKSGHDTVSWYQQALGQGPQFIFQYYEEEERQRGNFPDRFSGHQFPNYSSELNVNALLLGDSALYLCASSLDQRNTEAFFGQGTRLTVV.

A word on this clone: Other DNA sequences from this sample encode an identical CDR3 as well. The CDR3 is CASSSDLNSPLHF. DNA for the CDR3: TGTGCCAGCTCTTCGGACCTAAATTCACCCCTCCACTTT. The chain joins TRBV18 to TRBJ1-6; D is uncertain. The CDR3 has 13 residues. CDR1 KGHSH and CDR2 LQKENI come from the germline V gene. Trimming left V 6 bases short and J 7 bases short, with 10 bases between.

V gene TRBV5-4 combines with J gene TRBJ1-3; D is unresolved. Germline V lookup: CDR1 SGHNT, CDR2 YYREEE (reference sequence). Trimming removed 0 bases at V and 4 bases at J, with 11 bases between. The CDR3 runs to 15 residues. The CDR3 reads CASSLAGPVGNTIYF. CDR3 DNA: TGTGCCAGCAGCTTGGCCGGTCCGGTCGGAAACACCATATATTTT.

J is TRBJ1-2 and V is TRBV29-1; 9 bases match TRBD1. J was trimmed by 3 bases and V by 7 bases; bases with no gene match: 6. Germline values: CDR1 SQVTM, CDR2 ANQGSEA. This CDR3 has 13 residues. CDR3 loop: CSGLGTGHYGYTF. CDR3 in DNA: TGCAGCGGCCTGGGGACAGGGCACTATGGCTACACCTTC.

This chain joins TRBV4-1 and TRBJ2-7, with D possibly TRBD2 on 5 matching bases. The germline V and J ends were trimmed by 1 base and 6 bases, with 16 bases remaining between them. CDR3 length: 15 residues. The germline V gene encodes CDR1 MGHRA and CDR2 YSYEKL. The CDR3 coding sequence is TGCGCCAGCAGCCAAGCATCCCCCGCCGGAGGCGAGCAGTACTTC. Encoded protein: CASSQASPAGGEQYF.

This chain links TRBV19 with TRBJ2-1; 11 positions match TRBD2. The germline V gene has CDR1 LNHDA and CDR2 SQIVND (reference sequence). The CDR3 runs to 18 residues. J lost 1 base, V lost 1 base, and 6 bases had no gene match. Here the CDR3 DNA reads TGTGCCAGTAGTATAGGGAGGGGACTAGCGGAATCCTACAATGAGCAGTTCTTC. It specifies CASSIGRGLAESYNEQFF.

The rearrangement links TRBV4-3 to TRBJ2-1; 11 bases align to TRBD2. Germline V gives CDR1 LGHNA, CDR2 YSLEER. The CDR3 loop spans 16 amino acids. V trimming: 0 bases; J trimming: 4 bases; junction bases outside the gene matches: 2. Here the CDR3 reads CASSQEGTSGYNEQFF. As DNA, the CDR3 is TGCGCCAGCAGCCAAGAAGGGACTAGCGGTTACAATGAGCAGTTCTTC.

The genes are TRBV5-1 and TRBJ1-1; TRBD1 aligns across 8 bases. Losses at the gene ends were 5 bases for V and 1 base for J; bases not matched to a gene: 7. The CDR3 has 15 amino acids. The V gene's germline CDR1 is SGHRS and CDR2 YFSETQ. CDR3 loop: CASSLPGGKNTEAFF. DNA of the CDR3: TGCGCCAGCAGTTTACCAGGGGGCAAGAACACTGAAGCTTTCTTT.

V usage is TRBV29-1 and J usage is TRBJ1-4; perhaps TRBD1 as D (6 bases). Germline V gives CDR1 SQVTM, CDR2 ANQGSEA. This CDR3 region has 13 residues. V lost 7 bases and J 5 bases, leaving 14 bases between the germline ends. CDR3 amino acids: CSAAGQFNEKLFF. The CDR3 DNA follows: TGCAGCGCCGCCGGACAGTTCAATGAAAAACTGTTTTTT.

The V gene is TRBV4-3, the J gene TRBJ2-4; TRBD2 matches 14 bases. CDR3 size: 21 residues. V trimming: 1 base; J trimming: 1 base; junction bases outside the gene matches: 12. The germline gives CDR1 LGHNA, CDR2 YSLEER. CDR3 bases: TGCGCCAGCAGCCAAGGGATACCACCGGGACTAGCGGGAGAGGCCAAAAACATTCAGTACTTC. This sequence encodes CASSQGIPPGLAGEAKNIQYF.

V and J are TRBV7-9 and TRBJ1-2, with TRBD1 matching over 7 bases. CDR3 length: 16 amino acids. Germline V lookup: CDR1 SEHNR, CDR2 FQNEAQ (reference sequence). Unmatched junction bases numbered 16, after V lost 7 bases and J lost 5 bases. The CDR3 region has the DNA TGTGCCAGCAAGAAGTTAGGGGGCTCTTCAGGGTATGGCTACACCTTC. As protein: CASKKLGGSSGYGYTF.

This chain links TRBV5-1 with TRBJ2-3; D is uncertain. The germline CDR1 and CDR2 sequences are SGHRS and YFSETQ. Trimming pared 5 bases from V and 5 bases from J, leaving 18 bases between. The CDR3 extends over 15 amino acids. This chain's CDR3 is CASRALSSTVDTQYF. Written as DNA, the CDR3 is TGCGCCAGCAGGGCTTTAAGTTCTACAGTAGATACGCAGTATTTT.

The CDR3 spells CASSVHGGYTF. In DNA form, the CDR3 reads TGTGCCAGCAGTGTCCATGGCGGCTACACCTTC. V gene TRBV6-1 combines with J gene TRBJ1-2; D gene unclear. The V gene's germline CDR1 is MNHNS and CDR2 SASEGT. The CDR3 loop spans 11 amino acids. Trimming left V 4 bases short and J 8 bases short, with 8 bases between.

The rearrangement uses TRBV6-1 and TRBJ2-2, with 8 bases matching TRBD1. Germline V CDR1 and CDR2: MNHNS, SASEGT. This CDR3 has 14 amino acids. Trimming cost V 9 bases and J 2 bases; bases outside gene matches: 5. In DNA, the CDR3 is TGTGCCAGTCGACAGGGGAGAAACACCGGGGAGCTGTTTTTT. This encodes CASRQGRNTGELFF.

J is TRBJ2-7 and V is TRBV30; unclear D gene. The V end was cut by 8 bases, the J end by 0 bases, with 14 bases between. Germline loops: CDR1 GTSNPN, CDR2 SVGIG (reference sequence). This CDR3 is 13 amino acids long. The DNA for the CDR3 is TGTGCCGTTGATATTGGCATCTCCTACGAGCAGTACTTC. Amino acid sequence: CAVDIGISYEQYF.

The rearrangement joins TRBV11-2 to TRBJ2-1, with D uncertain. With 3 bases removed from V and 1 base from J, the gap between germline ends came to 10 bases. CDR3 length: 15 residues. Looked up from germline, CDR1 is SGHAT and CDR2 is FQNNGV. CDR3 region: CASSLVRRSYNEQFF. CDR3 coding DNA: TGTGCCAGCAGCTTGGTCAGAAGGTCCTACAATGAGCAGTTCTTC.

This chain links TRBV29-1 with TRBJ2-3, with D perhaps matching TRBD1 or TRBD2 (5 bases each). The germline V gene has CDR1 SQVTM and CDR2 ANQGSEA. The V end lost 6 bases, the J end lost 2 bases, and 15 bases lay between the germline ends. This CDR3 comprises 14 residues. For the CDR3, the DNA is TGCAGCGTGCCAGAGGTGGGACCCACAGATACGCAGTATTTT. Translating it yields CSVPEVGPTDTQYF.

In this sample, this clone turned up once. This chain uses TRBV13 with TRBJ2-2, with 9 bases lining up with TRBD2. Germline V gives CDR1 PRHDT, CDR2 FYEKMQ (reference sequence). The J segment lost 8 bases and the V segment lost 3 bases, leaving 10 bases of the junction unmatched. There are 16 residues in the CDR3. CDR3 sequence: CASSFRASGTQGELFF. Here the CDR3 DNA reads TGTGCCAGCAGCTTCAGGGCTAGCGGGACTCAGGGGGAGCTGTTTTTT.

The sample holds one count of this clone. The rearrangement uses TRBV11-2 and TRBJ2-5; possibly TRBD2 for D (5 bases). The CDR3 consists of 15 residues. Germline-derived CDR1 and CDR2 are SGHAT and FQNNGV. Trimming took 1 base from V and 0 from J, leaving 9 bases between them. The CDR3 sequence is CASSLGEADQETQYF. The CDR3 DNA reads as TGTGCCAGCAGCTTAGGAGAAGCGGACCAAGAGACCCAGTACTTC.

The chain employs TRBV21-1 and TRBJ2-2; the DNA was not compared with TRBD1, the D call given in the table. TRBV21-1 is flagged as a pseudogene. The CDR3 contains 14 residues. The CDR3 DNA reads as TGTGCCAGCGAGGACAGGGCCTGGACCGGGGAGCTGTTTTTT. It translates to CASEDRAWTGELFF.

The genes are TRBV19 and TRBJ1-3; no definite D call. The CDR3 has 13 amino acids. Per the germline V gene, CDR1 is LNHDA and CDR2 is SQIVND (reference sequence). Trimming removed 8 bases from V and 4 bases from J, with 12 bases in between. CDR3 sequence: CASRPLPGNTIYF. In nucleotides, the CDR3 is TGTGCCAGTCGTCCTCTTCCGGGAAACACCATATATTTT.